These 16 T cell receptor beta chains share one sample of origin, sequenced in a study of high-grade serous ovarian cancer treatment subgroups. The repertoire was sequenced with immunoSEQ multiplex PCR; TCRdb's copy has only in-frame clones and lacks some. Counted here are roughly 10,000 clones, around 86% occurring once; the ten biggest clones make up 6.6%. Tumor samples were taken before definitive surgery or chemotherapy. The sequenced material came from tumor tissue. These receptors were collected from a human donor with high-grade serous ovarian cancer.

V gene TRBV4-2 combines with J gene TRBJ2-6; D not certain. This CDR3 spans 15 amino acids. Germline V CDR1 and CDR2: LGHNA, YNFKEQ. V was shortened by 0 bases and J by 0 bases, with 3 bases between the two germline ends. The CDR3 nucleotides are TGTGCCAGCAGCCAAGACTCCTCTGGGGCCAACGTCCTGACTTTC. Residues: CASSQDSSGANVLTF.

The V and J genes are TRBV19 and TRBJ1-5, with 10 bases aligning to TRBD1. Germline V gives CDR1 LNHDA, CDR2 SQIVND (reference sequence). The CDR3 totals 17 residues. The junction had 7 bases not matched to a gene; V was cut back by 3 bases and J by 2 bases. CDR3 nucleotide sequence: TGTGCCAGTAGTATGCTGACAGGGGGCGGGGGCAATCAGCCCCAGCATTTT. As protein: CASSMLTGGGGNQPQHF.

The chain combines TRBV2 with TRBJ2-7; D gene unclear. V was trimmed by 6 bases and J by 2 bases, leaving 8 bases between them. Germline V lookup: CDR1 SNHLY, CDR2 FYNNEI. The CDR3 runs to 12 residues. CDR3: CASRAGPYEQYF. In DNA, the CDR3 is TGTGCCAGCAGAGCCGGACCCTACGAGCAGTACTTC.

J is TRBJ2-7 and V is TRBV28, with a possible D match to TRBD2 (7 bases). Per the germline V gene, CDR1 is MDHEN and CDR2 is SYDVKM. V lost 4 bases and J lost 6, with 25 bases in between. The CDR3 spans 17 residues. The CDR3 DNA reads TGTGCCAGCAGTTCCCGAGGGGGGATAGCGGGCCCGTCCGAGCAGTACTTC. It codes for CASSSRGGIAGPSEQYF.

In this sample, this clone turned up once. This rearrangement joins TRBV27 to TRBJ1-1, with TRBD1 matching over 8 bases. V was clipped by 6 bases and J by 6 bases; unmatched bases: 9. The CDR3 is 14 residues long. Germline V gene sequence: CDR1 MNHEY, CDR2 SMNVEV (reference sequence). The chain's CDR3 is CASRTTGVVAEAFF. The CDR3 coding sequence is TGTGCCAGCAGAACGACAGGGGTGGTCGCTGAAGCTTTCTTT.

The chain recombines TRBV28 with TRBJ2-7, with TRBD1 as a possible D gene (6 bases). Looked up from germline, CDR1 is MDHEN and CDR2 is SYDVKM. V gave up 7 bases and J gave up 5 bases, with 21 bases separating them. CDR3 length: 15 amino acids. The CDR3 spells CASKESLSGVHEQYF. In DNA form, the CDR3 reads TGTGCCAGCAAGGAGTCGTTGTCAGGGGTGCACGAGCAGTACTTC.

The genes are TRBV5-1 and TRBJ2-1, with D unresolved. Between the trimmed V and J ends, which lost 4 bases and 5 bases, there was a span of 13 bases. The CDR3 spans 14 residues. Germline lookup yields CDR1 SGHRS and CDR2 YFSETQ. The CDR3 here is CASSTAQGNNEQFF. CDR3 in DNA: TGCGCCAGCAGCACAGCCCAAGGCAACAATGAGCAGTTCTTC.

This chain uses TRBV5-1 with TRBJ1-3, with 7 nucleotides matching TRBD1. V dropped 4 bases and J dropped 1; count of bases not matched to a gene: 2. This CDR3 spans 14 amino acids. Per the germline V gene, CDR1 is SGHRS and CDR2 is YFSETQ. The CDR3 nucleotides read TGCGCCAGCAGCAAGGGGGCATCTGGAAACACCATATATTTT. Translating gives CASSKGASGNTIYF.

This chain uses TRBV5-6 with TRBJ1-5; the match to TRBD1 covers 9 bases. The CDR3 spans 16 residues. V gave up 1 base and J gave up 2 bases; unmatched junction bases: 4. Germline CDR1 and CDR2: SGHDT and YYEEEE. CDR3 loop: CASSLNGDRGNQPQHF. The CDR3 nucleotides read TGTGCCAGCAGCTTGAACGGGGACAGGGGCAATCAGCCCCAGCATTTT. The full variable domain, completed using reference TRBV5-6 and TRBJ1-5, is DAGVTQSPTHLIKTRGQQVTLRCSPKSGHDTVSWYQQALGQGPQFIFQYYEEEERQRGNFPDRFSGHQFPNYSSELNVNALLLGDSALYLCASSLNGDRGNQPQHFGDGTRLSIL.

This chain joins TRBV6-4 and TRBJ1-1; D is unresolved. V was clipped by 2 bases and J by 8 bases, with 6 bases between them. CDR1 is MRHNA and CDR2 is SNTAGT in the germline V gene. The CDR3 is made up of 11 amino acids. CDR3 nucleotide sequence: TGTGCCAGCAGTGACGGTGCGGAAGCTTTCTTT. Translating it yields CASSDGAEAFF.

J is TRBJ2-1 and V is TRBV28; tentative D call: TRBD2 (6 bases). Germline loops: CDR1 MDHEN, CDR2 SYDVKM. V shed 4 bases and J shed 4 bases, with 11 bases lying between them. The CDR3 has 14 amino acids. The CDR3 region has the DNA TGTGCCAGCAGTTCCAGGACTACTTACAATGAGCAGTTCTTC. Amino acids: CASSSRTTYNEQFF.

This chain uses TRBV5-4 with TRBJ2-1; no firm D call. This CDR3 has 13 amino acids. Germline loops: CDR1 SGHNT, CDR2 YYREEE (reference sequence). The germline V and J ends were trimmed by 3 bases and 4 bases, with 8 bases remaining between them. In DNA form, the CDR3 reads TGTGCCAGCAGCTCCGTGGTTTACAATGAGCAGTTCTTC. Residues: CASSSVVYNEQFF.

This chain uses TRBV14 with TRBJ2-2; D possibly matches TRBD1 or TRBD2 (5 bases each). Trimming stripped 3 bases from V and 4 bases from J, with 12 bases between. There are 15 residues in the CDR3. Germline-derived CDR1 and CDR2 are SGHDN and FVKESK. The CDR3 DNA is TGTGCCAGCAGCCAGCAGGGTGGGGGCACCGGGGAGCTGTTTTTT. The encoded protein is CASSQQGGGTGELFF.

This clone has only a few counts. The V and J genes are TRBV6-6 and TRBJ2-7, with 8 bases identical to TRBD1. This CDR3 region has 13 residues. V lost 8 bases, J lost 3 bases, and 6 bases stayed unmatched. CDR1 and CDR2 from the germline V gene are MNHNY and SVGAGI (reference sequence). CDR3 sequence reads: CASGGTGLYEQYF. CDR3 nucleotide sequence: TGTGCCAGCGGCGGGACAGGACTCTACGAGCAGTACTTC.

This chain links TRBV2 with TRBJ2-7; D gene uncertain. V was clipped by 5 bases and J by 3 bases, with 8 bases between them. The germline V gene encodes CDR1 SNHLY and CDR2 FYNNEI. This CDR3 comprises 12 residues. The DNA for the CDR3 is TGTGCCAGCAGTCCCACGGGCTACGAGCAGTACTTC. It is translated as CASSPTGYEQYF.

The genes are TRBV30 and TRBJ2-5; D ambiguous. Germline lookup yields CDR1 GTSNPN and CDR2 SVGIG (reference sequence). CDR3 length: 12 amino acids. V was clipped by 2 bases and J by 5 bases, with 9 bases between them. Here the CDR3 DNA reads TGTGCCTGGAGTTTCTCTCGGGAGACCCAGTACTTC. Translating it yields CAWSFSRETQYF. The full variable domain, with the rest looked up from reference TRBV30 and TRBJ2-5, is SQTIHQWPATLVQPVGSPLSLECTVEGTSNPNLYWYRQAAGRGLQLLFYSVGIGQISSEVPQNLSASRPQDRQFILSSKKLLLSDSGFYLCAWSFSRETQYFGPGTRLLVL.